This T cell receptor beta chain emerged from a study of identical twins. Template switching added a universal primer site; cDNA carried unique molecular identifiers. TCRdb re-called the 5' RACE reads with MiXCR, one entry per CDR3 protein. The repertoire includes 600,000 to 800,000 distinct CDR3 sequences, 21% of them detected once, and approximately 4.5% sits in the top ten. General study points: Out-of-frame alpha sequences shared by twins were enriched for low generation probability. Models underestimated out-of-frame TCR alpha sharing in monozygotic twins. Zero-insertion findings could be partly confounded by invariant cells (MAIT and iNKT cells).

Notes on this clonotype: Antigen: not known.

Germline CDR1 reads WNHNN; CDR2 reads SYGVQD (reference sequence). The CDR3 is 16 amino acids. The V segment lost 6 bases and the J segment 3 bases; nucleotides outside the gene matches: 8. These data were also reused for a study on T cells expressing NK-cell markers.

Sequenced: PBMCs. The J gene is TRBJ2-3, the V gene TRBV10-1; 11 bases are shared with TRBD2. This receptor was taken from a woman aged 18-35 years in good health. The CDR3 loop reads CASRRDSGGETDTQYF. As DNA, the CDR3 is TGCGCCAGCAGGCGGGATAGCGGGGGGGAAACAGATACGCAGTATTTT.